Listed below are T cell receptor beta chains from one sample, sequenced in a study of neoadjuvant anti-PD-1 for oral cavity cancer. Sequenced by immunoSEQ multiplex PCR; TCRdb stores in-frame clones only, minus some. The sample contains around 12,000 clones, about 65% of which appear only once. Sequencing used PBMCs, obtained before nivolumab (anti-PD-1) treatment. The receptors derive from a person between 40 and 80 years old with oral cavity squamous cell carcinoma. Each CDR3 is given with its conserved first and last residue. Fields, in order: CDR3 DNA, CDR3 protein, clone size, V gene, J gene, D gene. A D gene is named only where the DNA matches it firmly. The size of a clone is reported for some rows only, either as once, few or many, or as a class for expanded clones.

CDR3 DNA: TGTGCCAGCAGTCCAGACCCCTCCAAAAAAGACTACACCTTC
CDR3 protein: CASSPDPSKKDYTF
clone size: NA
V gene: TRBV6-5
J gene: TRBJ1-2
D gene: NA

CDR3 DNA: TGTGCCAGCAGCGTGGGAGCGGGAGCGGGGGGCACAGATACGCAGTATTTT
CDR3 protein: CASSVGAGAGGTDTQYF
clone size: once
V gene: TRBV9
J gene: TRBJ2-3
D gene: TRBD2

CDR3 DNA: TGTGCCAGCAGTGCAAACAGGGGGAACACTGAAGCTTTCTTT
CDR3 protein: CASSANRGNTEAFF
clone size: NA
V gene: TRBV6-4
J gene: TRBJ1-1
D gene: TRBD1

CDR3 DNA: TGCAGCGTTGAACAAGGGAACACCGGGGAGCTGTTTTTT
CDR3 protein: CSVEQGNTGELFF
clone size: NA
V gene: TRBV29-1
J gene: TRBJ2-2
D gene: NA

CDR3 DNA: TGTGCCAGCAGTCAGCTAGCGGGGGCCTTCGAGCAGTACTTC
CDR3 protein: CASSQLAGAFEQYF
clone size: few
V gene: TRBV28
J gene: TRBJ2-7
D gene: TRBD2

CDR3 DNA: TGTGCCAGCAGACAGGACGGATTGAACACTGAAGCTTTCTTT
CDR3 protein: CASRQDGLNTEAFF
clone size: few
V gene: TRBV14
J gene: TRBJ1-1
D gene: NA

CDR3 DNA: TGTGCCAGCAGCGTAGCTACAGGGAACACTGAAGCTTTCTTT
CDR3 protein: CASSVATGNTEAFF
clone size: NA
V gene: TRBV9
J gene: TRBJ1-1
D gene: NA

CDR3 DNA: TGCAGCGCACAGGTTAATAGCAATCAGCCCCAGCATTTT
CDR3 protein: CSAQVNSNQPQHF
clone size: NA
V gene: TRBV29-1
J gene: TRBJ1-5
D gene: NA

CDR3 DNA: TGTGCCTTCATAATAATGGACAGCGACCAAGAGACCCAGTACTTC
CDR3 protein: CAFIIMDSDQETQYF
clone size: NA
V gene: TRBV30
J gene: TRBJ2-5
D gene: NA

CDR3 DNA: TGTGCCAGCAGCTCTCTAGGAGGAGGGCGGCCCTACGAGCAGTACTTC
CDR3 protein: CASSSLGGGRPYEQYF
clone size: NA
V gene: TRBV11-2
J gene: TRBJ2-7
D gene: NA

CDR3 DNA: TGCAGCGAGTCAACAAACACTGAAGCTTTCTTT
CDR3 protein: CSESTNTEAFF
clone size: few
V gene: TRBV29-1
J gene: TRBJ1-1
D gene: NA

CDR3 DNA: TGTGCCAGCAGCTACTCTATATGGCTCGGAGGGAATGAAAAACTGTTTTTT
CDR3 protein: CASSYSIWLGGNEKLFF
clone size: NA
V gene: TRBV5-6
J gene: TRBJ1-4
D gene: NA

CDR3 DNA: TGTGCCAGTGCGCTAGCGGTTAGCACAGATACGCAGTATTTT
CDR3 protein: CASALAVSTDTQYF
clone size: NA
V gene: TRBV2
J gene: TRBJ2-3
D gene: TRBD2

CDR3 DNA: TGTGCCAGCAGTGAAGGCCGCGATACGCAGTATTTT
CDR3 protein: CASSEGRDTQYF
clone size: NA
V gene: TRBV6-1
J gene: TRBJ2-3
D gene: NA

CDR3 DNA: TGTGCCAGCAGGGATCCGGGACTACAAAGCACAGATACGCAGTATTTT
CDR3 protein: CASRDPGLQSTDTQYF
clone size: NA
V gene: TRBV2
J gene: TRBJ2-3
D gene: TRBD2

CDR3 DNA: TGTGCCAGCAGCCTCGAGGGTCCTGAAGCTTTCTTT
CDR3 protein: CASSLEGPEAFF
clone size: NA
V gene: TRBV9
J gene: TRBJ1-1
D gene: NA

CDR3 DNA: TGTGCCAGCAGCTTAGTCGGACAGGGGTCCGGGGAGCTGTTTTTT
CDR3 protein: CASSLVGQGSGELFF
clone size: NA
V gene: TRBV7-9
J gene: TRBJ2-2
D gene: TRBD1

CDR3 DNA: TGTGCCAGCAGGACGGGGATCTATGGCTACACCTTC
CDR3 protein: CASRTGIYGYTF
clone size: NA
V gene: TRBV28
J gene: TRBJ1-2
D gene: NA

CDR3 DNA: TGTGCCAGCAGCTTACAGGGTAAATTCTACGAGCAGTACTTC
CDR3 protein: CASSLQGKFYEQYF
clone size: NA
V gene: TRBV5-5
J gene: TRBJ2-7
D gene: NA

CDR3 DNA: TGTGCCAGTAACGAAAGAGGGGCCAACGTCCTGACTTTC
CDR3 protein: CASNERGANVLTF
clone size: NA
V gene: TRBV19
J gene: TRBJ2-6
D gene: NA

CDR3 DNA: TGTGCCAGCAGCTTAGGACAGGGGGCTCGGTTCTTC
CDR3 protein: CASSLGQGARFF
clone size: NA
V gene: TRBV7-2
J gene: TRBJ2-1
D gene: TRBD1

CDR3 DNA: TGTGCCAGCAGCGTAGGACTGTCTCGCACAGATACGCAGTATTTT
CDR3 protein: CASSVGLSRTDTQYF
clone size: NA
V gene: TRBV9
J gene: TRBJ2-3
D gene: NA

CDR3 DNA: TGTGCCAGCAGTTTACTGGGGGAAGTGTCTTCGGATACGCAGTATTTT
CDR3 protein: CASSLLGEVSSDTQYF
clone size: NA
V gene: TRBV27
J gene: TRBJ2-3
D gene: NA

CDR3 DNA: TGTGCCAGCAGACTGGGACTTAGCAAAGAGACCCAGTACTTC
CDR3 protein: CASRLGLSKETQYF
clone size: NA
V gene: TRBV6-5
J gene: TRBJ2-5
D gene: NA

CDR3 DNA: TGTGCCAGCGGGGCCTCTAGCACAGATACGCAGTATTTT
CDR3 protein: CASGASSTDTQYF
clone size: NA
V gene: TRBV5-8
J gene: TRBJ2-3
D gene: NA

CDR3 DNA: TGTGCCAGCAGCCCGAGCGGGGGATCAAACAATGAGCAGTTCTTC
CDR3 protein: CASSPSGGSNNEQFF
clone size: NA
V gene: TRBV14
J gene: TRBJ2-1
D gene: TRBD2

CDR3 DNA: TGTGCCAGCAGGGAAGCTACTAGTTCGGCGTCCTACGAGCAGTACTTC
CDR3 protein: CASREATSSASYEQYF
clone size: NA
V gene: TRBV6-1
J gene: TRBJ2-7
D gene: NA

CDR3 DNA: TGTGCCAGCAGTGGGCTTCTAAACCCCAATTCACCCCTCCACTTT
CDR3 protein: CASSGLLNPNSPLHF
clone size: NA
V gene: TRBV2
J gene: TRBJ1-6
D gene: NA

CDR3 DNA: TGCGCCAGCAGCTTGGACAAGAACTATGGCTACACCTTC
CDR3 protein: CASSLDKNYGYTF
clone size: few
V gene: TRBV5-1
J gene: TRBJ1-2
D gene: NA

CDR3 DNA: TGCGCCAGCAGTCGGACAGGGGGCTTGAACACTGAAGCTTTCTTT
CDR3 protein: CASSRTGGLNTEAFF
clone size: NA
V gene: TRBV5-1
J gene: TRBJ1-1
D gene: TRBD1

CDR3 DNA: TGTGCCAGCCGTTCCCTTACTCTGACCTACGAGCAGTACTTC
CDR3 protein: CASRSLTLTYEQYF
clone size: NA
V gene: TRBV27
J gene: TRBJ2-7
D gene: NA